Listed below are T cell receptor delta chains from one sample, sequenced in a study of γδ T cells in repeated Plasmodium falciparum infection. TCRdb used CATT to re-call clones from the multiplex PCR reads. The table shows under 65,000 delta-chain clones, with 1.5% to 2% occurring only once. Sequenced input: gamma-delta T cells from blood. These receptors all stem from a pool of human donors (malaria-infected and uninfected, not separated). Both conserved end residues are part of each CDR3. Each record gives: clone size, J gene, V gene, D gene, CDR3 DNA, CDR3 protein. The D gene is left open where the match is weak. Not all rows give a size; the values are once, few, many and, for expanded clones, a class.

>few|TRDJ1|TRDV2|TRDD3
TGTGCCTGTGTCTCGGGGCTGGGGATAAAGGTTTATGCTAAACTCATCTTT
CACVSGLGIKVYAKLIF
>-|TRDJ1|TRDV1|TRDD3
TGTGCTCTTGGGGAACTAAAAAGGTTCCCCCAAAAGGCGTACTGGGGGATACGGGGAAGGGTCGATAAACTCATCTTT
CALGELKRFPQKAYWGIRGRVDKLIF
>many|TRDJ1|TRDV3|-
TGTGCCCTGCCCCGGCGGGTCTCCCTTCCTAGGAGTGGATACGCAAAGTACACCGATAAACTCATCTTT
CALPRRVSLPRSGYAKYTDKLIF
>many|TRDJ2|TRDV1|TRDD3
TGTGCTCTTGGGGAAGGGGATCCCTGGTCAGTACTGGGGGAAGCTTTGACAGCACAACTCTTCTTT
CALGEGDPWSVLGEALTAQLFF
>many|TRDJ1|TRAV14/DV4|TRDD3
TGTGCAATGAGAACAAATCTCGTTCACGTTCCTTTTACTGGGGGATACGCCGATAAACTCATCTTT
CAMRTNLVHVPFTGGYADKLIF
>many|TRDJ1|TRDV1|TRDD3
TGTGCTCTTGGGGAACTTAAGATCCCCCCGTACTGGGGAGTGACCGATAAACTCATCTTT
CALGELKIPPYWGVTDKLIF
>medium-sized|TRDJ1|TRDV1|-
TGTGCTCTTGGGGAACTTATCCCCCAAAAGGAGGGTAAACTCATCTTT
CALGELIPQKEGKLIF
>many|TRDJ1|TRDV1|TRDD3
TGTGCTCTTGGGGAACTCCTTTCGACCCTGGGGGATACGCGACTCATCTTT
CALGELLSTLGDTRLIF
>medium-sized|TRDJ1|TRDV1|TRDD3
TGTGCTCTTGGGGAACCCGTGAGGTCTTCCTACTGGGGGATAAAGGTGGCCGATAAACTCATCTTT
CALGEPVRSSYWGIKVADKLIF
>medium-sized|TRDJ1|TRDV2|TRDD2
TGTGCCTGTGACGCCAGGGCCTTCCTACGAAGGATACAGCACACCGATAAACTCATCTTT
CACDARAFLRRIQHTDKLIF
>-|TRDJ1|TRDV1|-
TGTGCTCTTGGGGGGCCCTCTTTCCTACTCCCGCGCTACCGGGTACTGGGGGTCCCGTACACCGATAAACTCATCTTT
CALGGPSFLLPRYRVLGVPYTDKLIF
>many|TRDJ3|TRDV1|TRDD3
TGTGCTCTTGGGGAAATCCGGACTGGGGGATACACCTGGGACACCCGACAGATGTTTTTC
CALGEIRTGGYTWDTRQMFF
>medium-sized|TRDJ1|TRDV2|TRDD3
TGTGCCTGTGACACCATGCCTAGTATAGGGGATACGCGCGGATTCGATAAACTCATCTTT
CACDTMPSIGDTRGFDKLIF
>medium-sized|TRDJ1|TRDV2|TRDD3
TGTGCCTGTGACACCGTGGGGGAGATCACCGATAAACTCATCTTT
CACDTVGEITDKLIF
>many|TRDJ1|TRDV1|TRDD3
TGTGCTCTTGGGGAACTACGCTTCCTACATCTAGGCTGGGGGATACCGTACACCGATAAACTCATCTTT
CALGELRFLHLGWGIPYTDKLIF
>medium-sized|TRDJ1|TRDV2|-
TGTGCCTGTGACGAAAGTTCTGGGGTCCCTCCGTACACCGATAAACTCATCTTT
CACDESSGVPPYTDKLIF
>many|TRDJ1|TRDV1|TRDD2
TGTGCTCTTGGACCTCGCGTTCCTACCATGGGGACAAGACCCAAGTACACCGATAAACTCATCTTT
CALGPRVPTMGTRPKYTDKLIF
>many|TRDJ1|TRDV3|-
TGTGCCTTTAGGTCTCCCGGTATGTTACTGGGAAGGACCGATAAACTCATCTTT
CAFRSPGMLLGRTDKLIF
>medium-sized|TRDJ1|TRDV2|TRDD3
TGTGCCTGTGACGCCGCTACTGGGGGATACGGGGGGTATACCGATAAACTCATCTTT
CACDAATGGYGGYTDKLIF
>many|TRDJ1|TRDV1|-
TGTGCTCTTGGGGAACTGTCACTAGGTCTGGCGGAACTGGTAGTACCCGATAAACTCATCTTT
CALGELSLGLAELVVPDKLIF
>many|TRDJ1|TRDV1|TRDD2
TGTGCTCTTGGGGTAACTAAGCATTCCTACGTCCTACTTTACACCGATAAACTCATCTTT
CALGVTKHSYVLLYTDKLIF
>many|TRDJ2|TRDV2|TRDD3
TGTGCCTGTGACGGGGGTACTGGGGGATACGCTTTGACAGCACAACTCTTCTTT
CACDGGTGGYALTAQLFF
>many|TRDJ1|TRDV3|TRDD3
TGTGCCTTTAATTCTCTCGGTCCTACACTCATTTTACTGGGGGATCCTAAGTACACCGATAAGCTCATCTTT
CAFNSLGPTLILLGDPKYTDKLIF
>many|TRDJ1|TRDV1|TRDD3
TGTGCTCTTGGGCCTAACCCCCCTTTCCTACGATGGTGGGGGATAAAGCCAACGCCCAAACTCATCTTT
CALGPNPPFLRWWGIKPTPKLIF
>many|TRDJ1|TRDV1|-
TGTGCTCTTGGGGAACTTCCACTCCTACGAGGGGGGTGGGATTCAGCGTACACCGATAAACTCATCTTT
CALGELPLLRGGWDSAYTDKLIF
>many|TRDJ1|TRDV1|-
TGTGCCCTTGGGGACCCATTAACCGGGTACACCGATAAACTCATCTTT
CALGDPLTGYTDKLIF
>medium-sized|TRDJ1|TRDV1|-
TGTGCTCTTGGGGAGGGTCTCTTTACGGTGTACACCGATAAACTCATCTTT
CALGEGLFTVYTDKLIF
>-|TRDJ2|TRDV2|-
TGTGCAGCCGGGGGAATTGGGGTGGGAGAGACAGCACAACTCTTCTTT
CAAGGIGVGETAQLFF